What follows is one T cell receptor (beta chain) and its context. Antigen specificity is unknown. In the PCR, 60 Vbeta and 13 Jbeta primers were used. Data came from immunoSEQ multiplex PCR; TCRdb stores just in-frame clones and leaves some out. The top ten hold around 0.5% of the sample, which has around 150,000 clones, 88% seen once. This sample stems from a study of cytomegalovirus exposure and HLA in healthy donors. Overall study results and limits: While the bulk of TCR sequences proved rare, some public TCRs turned up in many donors. Near-uniform donor sequencing depth was presumed by presence/absence analyses. A later analysis linked a missense variant in DCLRE1C to the trimming of TCR beta V and J genes.

Germline CDR1 is MNHNY and CDR2 is SVGAGI (reference sequence). With 7 bases clipped from V and 4 bases from J, the junction kept 6 bases outside the gene matches. The CDR3 extends over 14 amino acids. This chain uses TRBV6-6 with TRBJ2-1, with 8 nucleotides matching TRBD1. The source material was PBMCs. The TCR sequence derives from a woman in her 40s in good health and CMV-seronegative. The CDR3 spells CASTWGQEYNEQFF. CDR3 bases: TGTGCCAGCACCTGGGGACAGGAGTACAATGAGCAGTTCTTC.